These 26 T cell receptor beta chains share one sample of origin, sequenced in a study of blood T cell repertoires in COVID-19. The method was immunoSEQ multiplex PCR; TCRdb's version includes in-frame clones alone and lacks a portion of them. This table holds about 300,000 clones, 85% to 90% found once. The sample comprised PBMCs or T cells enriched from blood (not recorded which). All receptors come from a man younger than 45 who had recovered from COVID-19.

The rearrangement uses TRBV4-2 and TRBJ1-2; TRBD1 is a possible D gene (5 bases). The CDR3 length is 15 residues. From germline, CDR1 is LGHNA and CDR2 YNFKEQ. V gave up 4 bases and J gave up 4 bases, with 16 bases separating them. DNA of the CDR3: TGTGCCAGCAGCCCCCAGGGAAGAGACCTCTATGGCTACACCTTC. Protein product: CASSPQGRDLYGYTF.

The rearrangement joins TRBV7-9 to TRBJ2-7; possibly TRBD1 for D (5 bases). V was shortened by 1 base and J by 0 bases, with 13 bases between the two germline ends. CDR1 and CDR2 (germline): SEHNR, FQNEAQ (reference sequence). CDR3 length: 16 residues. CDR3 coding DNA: TGTGCCAGCAGCTTAGTTGCAGGGAAAAGCTCCTACGAGCAGTACTTC. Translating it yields CASSLVAGKSSYEQYF.

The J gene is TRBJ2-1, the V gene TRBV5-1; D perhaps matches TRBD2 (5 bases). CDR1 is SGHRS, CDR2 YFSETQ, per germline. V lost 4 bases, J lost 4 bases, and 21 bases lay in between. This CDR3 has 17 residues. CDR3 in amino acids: CASSHTSLAGGYNEQFF. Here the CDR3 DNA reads TGCGCCAGCAGCCACACCTCTTTGGCGGGCGGTTACAATGAGCAGTTCTTC. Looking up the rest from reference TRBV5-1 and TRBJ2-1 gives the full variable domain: KAGVTQTPRYLIKTRGQQVTLSCSPISGHRSVSWYQQTPGQGLQFLFEYFSETQRNKGNFPGRFSGRQFSNSRSEMNVSTLELGDSALYLCASSHTSLAGGYNEQFFGPGTRLTVL.

The CDR3 DNA sequence: TGCGCCAGCAGCTTGACTAGCGGGACGCTGTTTTTT. Protein: CASSLTSGTLFF. The gene calls are TRBV5-1 and TRBJ2-2, with 10 bases matching TRBD2. The germline gives CDR1 SGHRS, CDR2 YFSETQ. The length of the CDR3 is 12 residues. With V trimmed by 1 base and J by 13 bases, 1 base remained unmatched.

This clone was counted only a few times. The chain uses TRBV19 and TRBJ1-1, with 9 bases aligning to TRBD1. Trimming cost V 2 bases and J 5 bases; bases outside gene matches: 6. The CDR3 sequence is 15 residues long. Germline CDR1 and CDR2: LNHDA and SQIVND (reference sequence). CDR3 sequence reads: CASSIRTGARTEAFF. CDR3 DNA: TGTGCCAGTAGTATACGGACAGGGGCGCGGACTGAAGCTTTCTTT.

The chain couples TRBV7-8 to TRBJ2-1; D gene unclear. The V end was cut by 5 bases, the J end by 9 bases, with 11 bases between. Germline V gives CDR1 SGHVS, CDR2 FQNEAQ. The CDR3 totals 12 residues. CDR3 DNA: TGTGCCAGCAGCCAGCATCCGGGTGAGCAGTTCTTC. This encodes CASSQHPGEQFF.

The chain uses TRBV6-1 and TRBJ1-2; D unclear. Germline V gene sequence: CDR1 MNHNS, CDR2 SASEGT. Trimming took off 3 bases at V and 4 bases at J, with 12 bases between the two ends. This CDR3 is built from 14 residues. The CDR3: CASSDRTGIYGYTF. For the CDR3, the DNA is TGTGCCAGCAGTGATCGGACGGGGATCTATGGCTACACCTTC.

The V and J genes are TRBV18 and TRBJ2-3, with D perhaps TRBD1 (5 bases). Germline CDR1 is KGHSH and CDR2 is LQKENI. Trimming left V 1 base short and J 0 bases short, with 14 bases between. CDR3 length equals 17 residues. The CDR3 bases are TGTGCCAGCTCACCACTAGGACAACGGATTAGCACAGATACGCAGTATTTT. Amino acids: CASSPLGQRISTDTQYF.

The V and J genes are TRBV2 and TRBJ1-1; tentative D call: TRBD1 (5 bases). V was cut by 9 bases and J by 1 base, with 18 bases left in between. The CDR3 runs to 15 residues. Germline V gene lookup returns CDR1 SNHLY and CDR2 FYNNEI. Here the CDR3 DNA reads TGTGCCAGTAGAATTTCGGGGGGTGAGAACACTGAAGCTTTCTTT. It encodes CASRISGGENTEAFF.

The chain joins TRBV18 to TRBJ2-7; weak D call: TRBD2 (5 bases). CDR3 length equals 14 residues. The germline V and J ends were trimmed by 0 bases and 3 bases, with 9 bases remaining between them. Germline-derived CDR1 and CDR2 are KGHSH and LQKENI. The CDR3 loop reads CASSPPGRDYEQYF. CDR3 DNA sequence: TGTGCCAGCTCACCACCGGGTCGGGACTACGAGCAGTACTTC.

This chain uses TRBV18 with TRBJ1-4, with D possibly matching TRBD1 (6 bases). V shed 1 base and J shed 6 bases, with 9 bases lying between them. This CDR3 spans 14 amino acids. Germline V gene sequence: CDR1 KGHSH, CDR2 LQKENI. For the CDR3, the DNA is TGTGCCAGCTCACCACTCCCAGGGGATGAAAAACTGTTTTTT. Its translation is CASSPLPGDEKLFF.

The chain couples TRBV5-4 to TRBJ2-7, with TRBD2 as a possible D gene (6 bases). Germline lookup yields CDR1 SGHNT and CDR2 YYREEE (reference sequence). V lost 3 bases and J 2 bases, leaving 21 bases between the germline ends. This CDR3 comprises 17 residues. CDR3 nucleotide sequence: TGTGCCAGCAGCTCGAGTAGCGGAAGGGGTGGGGCCTACGAGCAGTACTTC. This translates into CASSSSSGRGGAYEQYF.

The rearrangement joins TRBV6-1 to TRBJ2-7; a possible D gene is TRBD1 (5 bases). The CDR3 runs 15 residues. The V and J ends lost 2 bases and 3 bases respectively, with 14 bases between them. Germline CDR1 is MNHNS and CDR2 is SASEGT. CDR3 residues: CASSEQDRVIYEQYF. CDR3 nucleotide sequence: TGTGCCAGCAGTGAACAAGACAGAGTTATCTACGAGCAGTACTTC.

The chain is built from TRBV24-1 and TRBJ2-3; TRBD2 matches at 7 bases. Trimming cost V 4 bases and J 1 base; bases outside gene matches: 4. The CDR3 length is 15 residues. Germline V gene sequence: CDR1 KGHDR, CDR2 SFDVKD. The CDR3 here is CATSEFGRRTDTQYF. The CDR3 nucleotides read TGTGCCACCAGTGAATTCGGGAGGCGCACAGATACGCAGTATTTT.

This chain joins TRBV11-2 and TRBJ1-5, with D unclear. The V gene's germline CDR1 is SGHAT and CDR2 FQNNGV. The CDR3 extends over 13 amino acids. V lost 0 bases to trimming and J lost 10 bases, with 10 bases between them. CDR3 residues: CASSLDSPSPQHF. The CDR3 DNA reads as TGTGCCAGCAGCTTAGACAGTCCTTCCCCCCAGCATTTT.

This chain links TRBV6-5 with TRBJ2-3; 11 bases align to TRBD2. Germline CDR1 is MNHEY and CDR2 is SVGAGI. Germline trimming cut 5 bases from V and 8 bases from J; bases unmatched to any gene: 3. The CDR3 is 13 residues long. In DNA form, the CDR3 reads TGTGCCAGCAGTCCGCTAGCGGGAGGTACGCAGTATTTT. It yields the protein CASSPLAGGTQYF.

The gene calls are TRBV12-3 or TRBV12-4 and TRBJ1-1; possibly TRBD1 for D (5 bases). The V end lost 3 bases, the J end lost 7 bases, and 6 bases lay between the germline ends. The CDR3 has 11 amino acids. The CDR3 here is CASSFRDEAFF. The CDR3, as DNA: TGTGCCAGCAGTTTCAGGGATGAAGCTTTCTTT.

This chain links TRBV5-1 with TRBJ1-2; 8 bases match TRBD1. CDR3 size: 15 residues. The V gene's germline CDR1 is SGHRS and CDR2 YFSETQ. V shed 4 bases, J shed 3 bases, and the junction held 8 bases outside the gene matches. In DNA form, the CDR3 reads TGCGCCAGCAGCAACGGACAGGGAGGACACTATGGCTACACCTTC. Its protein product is CASSNGQGGHYGYTF.

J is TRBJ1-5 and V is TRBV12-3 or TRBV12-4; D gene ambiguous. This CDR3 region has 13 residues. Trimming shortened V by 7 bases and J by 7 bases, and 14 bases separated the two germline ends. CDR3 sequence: CASTRGSGQPQHF. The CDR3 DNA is TGTGCCAGCACCCGGGGTTCTGGACAGCCCCAGCATTTT.

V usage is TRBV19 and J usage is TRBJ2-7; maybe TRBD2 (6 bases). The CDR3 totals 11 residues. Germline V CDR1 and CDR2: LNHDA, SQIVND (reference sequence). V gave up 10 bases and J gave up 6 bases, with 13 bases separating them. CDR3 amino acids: CATVRGREQYF. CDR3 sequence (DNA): TGTGCCACCGTGCGGGGACGCGAGCAGTACTTC.

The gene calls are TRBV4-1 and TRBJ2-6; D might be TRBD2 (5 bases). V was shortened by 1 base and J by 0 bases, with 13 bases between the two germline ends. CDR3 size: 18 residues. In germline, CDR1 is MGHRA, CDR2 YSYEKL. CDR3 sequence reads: CASSQARAQISGANVLTF. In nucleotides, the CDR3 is TGCGCCAGCAGCCAAGCGAGGGCACAGATCTCTGGGGCCAACGTCCTGACTTTC.

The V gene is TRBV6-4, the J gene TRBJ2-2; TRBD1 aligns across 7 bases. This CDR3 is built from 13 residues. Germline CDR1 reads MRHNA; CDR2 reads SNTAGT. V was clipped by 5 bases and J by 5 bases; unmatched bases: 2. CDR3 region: CASSPQGTGELFF. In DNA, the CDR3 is TGTGCCAGCAGTCCACAGGGGACCGGGGAGCTGTTTTTT.

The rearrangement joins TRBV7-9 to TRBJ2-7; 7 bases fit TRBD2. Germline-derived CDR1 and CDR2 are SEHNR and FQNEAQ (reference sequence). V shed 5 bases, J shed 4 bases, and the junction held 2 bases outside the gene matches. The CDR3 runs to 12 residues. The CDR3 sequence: CASSRGGYEQYF. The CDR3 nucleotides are TGTGCCAGCAGCCGCGGGGGATACGAGCAGTACTTC.

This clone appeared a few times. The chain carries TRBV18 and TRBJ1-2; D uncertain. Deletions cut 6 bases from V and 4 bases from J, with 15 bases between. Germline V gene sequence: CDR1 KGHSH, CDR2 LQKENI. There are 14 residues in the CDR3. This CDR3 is CASSQNAEVYGYTF. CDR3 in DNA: TGTGCCAGCTCCCAGAACGCTGAGGTCTATGGCTACACCTTC.

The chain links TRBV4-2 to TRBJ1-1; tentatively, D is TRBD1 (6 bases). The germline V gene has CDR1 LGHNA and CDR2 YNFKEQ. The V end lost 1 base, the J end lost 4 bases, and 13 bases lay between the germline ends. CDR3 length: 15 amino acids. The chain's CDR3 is CASSQAKGEGTEAFF. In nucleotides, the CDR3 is TGTGCCAGCAGCCAAGCGAAGGGGGAGGGCACTGAAGCTTTCTTT.

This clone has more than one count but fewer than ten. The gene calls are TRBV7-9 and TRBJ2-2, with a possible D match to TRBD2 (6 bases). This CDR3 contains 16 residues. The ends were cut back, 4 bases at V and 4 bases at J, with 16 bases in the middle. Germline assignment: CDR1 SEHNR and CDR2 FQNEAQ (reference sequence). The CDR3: CASSWSVRGGTGELFF. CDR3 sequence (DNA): TGTGCCAGCAGCTGGAGTGTGAGGGGAGGCACCGGGGAGCTGTTTTTT.